The T cell receptor (beta chain) under discussion was sequenced for a study of tumor-infiltrating lymphocytes in primary liver carcinoma. Study information: Patients were both men and women, whose ages ran from 30 to 69 years. These were node-negative, non-metastatic T1-T3 tumors of roughly 4 to 10 cm. Study results and limitations: Tumor top-250-clone fractions significantly exceeded those of blood (p = 0.039).

CDR3 length: 12 residues. Germline assignment: CDR1 MGHRA and CDR2 YSYEKL. A constant-region primer primed TCR beta cDNA synthesis from 450 to 550 ng of total RNA. Library construction for TCR beta comprised three nested multiplex PCR rounds performed with slightly modified ARM-PCR. It was with TRBV1-TRBV30 forward primers and a C-beta reverse primer that the first two PCR rounds were run, at roughly 11 cycles each. TCRdb re-analysed the multiplex PCR reads in MiXCR, keeping a single row per CDR3 protein. The sample includes 90,000 to 150,000 distinct CDR3 sequences, about two thirds of them seen just once. For each extraction, RNA and DNA were obtained together from about 21-30 mg of unsorted bulk tissue. Treatment-naive at the time, the patients had chronic HBV infection. About this clonotype: Its antigen is unidentified. The junction does not match germline at one end; this may be a read error.

The chain uses TRBV4-1 and TRBJ1-1; possible D gene TRBD1, 5 bases. The TCR originated in a woman aged 60-75 years with primary liver carcinoma and hepatitis B virus infection. Sample: tumor-adjacent normal liver tissue. In DNA form, the CDR3 reads TGCGGCAGCAGCGCAGGGAGCACTGAAGCTTTCTTT. This codes for CGSSAGSTEAFF.